The text below deals with one T cell receptor beta chain. What it binds is unknown. This specimen belongs to a study of T cell repertoires in aging, cancer and after chemotherapy. Whole-study results and caveats: Healthy donors lost TCR diversity with age mainly through richness, cancer patients through richness and evenness. Compared with age-matched healthy donors, untreated hematological or solid cancer patients showed higher blood TCR clonality.

Peripheral blood genomic DNA, not sorted cells or RNA, was the template. The V end lost 1 base, the J end lost 2 bases, and 14 bases lay between the germline ends. Germline CDR1 and CDR2: SGHTA and FQGNSA. The CDR3 sequence is 16 residues long. Rearranged V-D-J TRB sequences were amplified with a mixed TRB-A/B primer pool. One entry per CDR3 protein results from TCRdb running MiXCR on the multiplex PCR reads. The sample includes approximately 9,700 distinct CDR3 sequences, roughly 37% of them seen just once. Sequences were obtained from blood. The chain employs TRBV7-2 and TRBJ2-5, with D possibly matching TRBD1 (5 bases). This sequence originates from a human donor in good health. CDR3 residues: CASSLGWGEQQETQYF. DNA of the CDR3: TGTGCCAGCAGCTTAGGGTGGGGCGAGCAGCAAGAGACCCAGTACTTC.